These T cell receptor beta chains were read from a single sample in a study of blood T cell repertoires in COVID-19. Assay used: immunoSEQ multiplex PCR; TCRdb lists only in-frame clones, some missing. This table has roughly 200,000 clones, roughly 90% appearing once. The specimen sequenced was peripheral blood. Receptors originate from a man aged 18-30 years with active or convalescent COVID-19. The CDR3 runs from the conserved cysteine through the conserved F or W. Fields, in order: J gene, clone size, V gene, CDR3 protein. Not every row has a clone size; where given, it reads once, few, many or a size class.

TRBJ2-2 . TRBV7-6 CASSPLGGDTGELFF
TRBJ1-2 once TRBV6-6 CASSYSGQPNYGYTF
TRBJ1-2 few TRBV5-6 CASSLIQGSYGYTF
TRBJ2-7 . TRBV6-2/TRBV6-3 CASSYTPYRGRGDEQYF
TRBJ1-4 . TRBV5-1 CASSSEGGLTNEKLFF
TRBJ1-4 few TRBV15 CATSRDRGADEKLFF
TRBJ1-4 . TRBV11-2 CASSFGGTTNEKLFF
TRBJ1-6 . TRBV5-1 CASSLGDRGRTPLHF
TRBJ2-2 . TRBV7-9 CASSHSGQNTGELFF
TRBJ1-5 . TRBV21-1 CASSKVVAAGNQPQHF
TRBJ2-7 . TRBV6-7 CASSYTAPGQGVEQYF
TRBJ1-5 once TRBV19 CASSIVWTVSNQPQHF
TRBJ1-1 . TRBV6-6 CASSGFSGTPNTEAFF
TRBJ2-3 . TRBV5-6 CASTVLSGKTDTQYF
TRBJ2-3 . TRBV5-4 CASSSIQRLAGTTDTQYF
TRBJ2-7 . TRBV21-1 CASSRAGEYEQYF
TRBJ2-5 . TRBV2 CASSGFSGGVGETQYF
TRBJ2-5 . TRBV7-2 CASSLAGGETQYF
TRBJ1-2 . TRBV12-3/TRBV12-4 CASSLRLNYGYTF
TRBJ2-7 . TRBV6-5 CASSSGLMVYF
TRBJ2-7 once TRBV6-6 CASSRGTSASSYEQYF
TRBJ2-5 . TRBV14 CASSQLQGAWETQYF
TRBJ2-1 . TRBV6-2/TRBV6-3 CASSYSDRDSQQFF